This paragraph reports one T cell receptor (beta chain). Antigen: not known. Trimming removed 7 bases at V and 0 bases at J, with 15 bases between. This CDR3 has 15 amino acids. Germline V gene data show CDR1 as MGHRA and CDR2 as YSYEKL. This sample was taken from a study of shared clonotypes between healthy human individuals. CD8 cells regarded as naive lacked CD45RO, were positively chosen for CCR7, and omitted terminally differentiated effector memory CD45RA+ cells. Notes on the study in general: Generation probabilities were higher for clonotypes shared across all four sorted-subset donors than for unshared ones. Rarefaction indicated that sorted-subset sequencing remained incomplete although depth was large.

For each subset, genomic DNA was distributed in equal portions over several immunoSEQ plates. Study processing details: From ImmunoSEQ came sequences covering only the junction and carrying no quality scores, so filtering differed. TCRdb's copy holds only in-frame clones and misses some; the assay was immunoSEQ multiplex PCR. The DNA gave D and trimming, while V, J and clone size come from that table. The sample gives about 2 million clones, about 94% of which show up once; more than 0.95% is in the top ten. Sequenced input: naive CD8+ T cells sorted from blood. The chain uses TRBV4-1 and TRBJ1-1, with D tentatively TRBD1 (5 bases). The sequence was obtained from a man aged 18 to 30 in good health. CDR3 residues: CASTGPGRVNTEAFF. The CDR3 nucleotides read TGCGCCAGCACCGGCCCGGGACGGGTGAACACTGAAGCTTTCTTT.